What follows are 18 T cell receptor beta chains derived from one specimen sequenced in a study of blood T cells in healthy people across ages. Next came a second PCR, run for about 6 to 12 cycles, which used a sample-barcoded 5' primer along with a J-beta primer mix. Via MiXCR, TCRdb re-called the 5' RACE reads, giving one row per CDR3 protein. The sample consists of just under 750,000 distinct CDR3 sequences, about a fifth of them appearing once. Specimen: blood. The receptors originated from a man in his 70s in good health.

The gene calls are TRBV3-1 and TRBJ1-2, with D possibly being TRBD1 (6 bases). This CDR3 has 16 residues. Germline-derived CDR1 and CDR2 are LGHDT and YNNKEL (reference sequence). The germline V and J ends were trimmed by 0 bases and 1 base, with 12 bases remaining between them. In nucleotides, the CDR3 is TGTGCCAGCAGCCAAGAATTCGACAGGATTAACTATGGCTACACCTTC. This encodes CASSQEFDRINYGYTF.

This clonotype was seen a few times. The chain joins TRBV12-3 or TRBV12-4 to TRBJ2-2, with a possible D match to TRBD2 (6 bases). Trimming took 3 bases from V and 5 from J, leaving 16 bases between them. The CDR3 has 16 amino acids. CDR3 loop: CASSFDTGEGTGELFF. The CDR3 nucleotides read TGTGCCAGCAGTTTTGATACGGGAGAAGGGACCGGGGAGCTGTTTTTT.

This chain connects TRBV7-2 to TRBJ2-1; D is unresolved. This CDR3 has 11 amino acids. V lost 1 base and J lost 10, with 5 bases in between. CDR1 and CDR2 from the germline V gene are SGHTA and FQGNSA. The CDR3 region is CASSLVVEQFF. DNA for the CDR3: TGTGCCAGCAGCTTAGTTGTGGAGCAGTTCTTC.

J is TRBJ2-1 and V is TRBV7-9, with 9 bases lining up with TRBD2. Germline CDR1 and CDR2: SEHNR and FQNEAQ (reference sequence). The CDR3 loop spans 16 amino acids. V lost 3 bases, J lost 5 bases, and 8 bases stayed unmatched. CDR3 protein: CASSFSAGGPDNEQFF. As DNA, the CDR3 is TGTGCCAGCAGCTTCTCTGCGGGAGGGCCGGACAATGAGCAGTTCTTC.

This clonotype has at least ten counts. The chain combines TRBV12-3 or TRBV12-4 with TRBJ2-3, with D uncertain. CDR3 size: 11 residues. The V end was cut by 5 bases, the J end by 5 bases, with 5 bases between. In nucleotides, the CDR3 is TGTGCCAGCAGTATAAGAGATACGCAGTATTTT. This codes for CASSIRDTQYF.

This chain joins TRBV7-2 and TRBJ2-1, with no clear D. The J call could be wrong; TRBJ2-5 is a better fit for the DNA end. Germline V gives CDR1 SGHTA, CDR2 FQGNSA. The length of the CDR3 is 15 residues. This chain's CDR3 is CASSLVGRAEETQYF. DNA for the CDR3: TGTGCCAGCAGCTTAGTGGGTAGGGCCGAGGAGACCCAGTACTTC.

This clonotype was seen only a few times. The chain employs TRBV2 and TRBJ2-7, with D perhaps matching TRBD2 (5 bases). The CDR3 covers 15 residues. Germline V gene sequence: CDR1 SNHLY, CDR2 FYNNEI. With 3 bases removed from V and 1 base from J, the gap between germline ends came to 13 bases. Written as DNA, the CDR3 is TGTGCCAGCAGTGAGTCGTACGGGGTATCCTACGAGCAGTACTTC. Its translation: CASSESYGVSYEQYF.

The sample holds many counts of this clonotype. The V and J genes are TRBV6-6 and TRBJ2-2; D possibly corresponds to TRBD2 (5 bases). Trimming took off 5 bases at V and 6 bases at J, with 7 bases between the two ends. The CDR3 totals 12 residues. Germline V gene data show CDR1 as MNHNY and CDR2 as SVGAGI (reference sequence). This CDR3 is CASSGGSGELFF. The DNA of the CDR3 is TGTGCCAGCAGTGGAGGCTCCGGGGAGCTGTTTTTT.

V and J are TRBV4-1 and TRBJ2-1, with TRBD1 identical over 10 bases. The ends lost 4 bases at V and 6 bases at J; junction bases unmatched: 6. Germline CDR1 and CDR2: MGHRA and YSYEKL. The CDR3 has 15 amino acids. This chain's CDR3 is CASSRGTGVGNEQFF. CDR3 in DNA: TGCGCCAGCAGCCGGGGGACAGGGGTTGGCAATGAGCAGTTCTTC.

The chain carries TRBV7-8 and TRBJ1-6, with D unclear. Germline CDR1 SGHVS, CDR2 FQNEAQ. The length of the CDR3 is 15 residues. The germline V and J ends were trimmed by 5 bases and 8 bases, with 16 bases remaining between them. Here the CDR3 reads CASSPTEGRDSPLHF. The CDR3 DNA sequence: TGTGCCAGCAGCCCGACCGAGGGAAGGGATTCACCCCTCCACTTT.

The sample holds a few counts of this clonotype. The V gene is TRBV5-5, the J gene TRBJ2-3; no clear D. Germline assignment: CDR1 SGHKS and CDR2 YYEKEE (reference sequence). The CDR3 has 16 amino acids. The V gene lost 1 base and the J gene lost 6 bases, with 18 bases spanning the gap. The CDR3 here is CASSLRPSPSPDTQYF. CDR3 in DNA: TGTGCCAGCAGCTTGAGACCATCCCCCAGCCCCGATACGCAGTATTTT.

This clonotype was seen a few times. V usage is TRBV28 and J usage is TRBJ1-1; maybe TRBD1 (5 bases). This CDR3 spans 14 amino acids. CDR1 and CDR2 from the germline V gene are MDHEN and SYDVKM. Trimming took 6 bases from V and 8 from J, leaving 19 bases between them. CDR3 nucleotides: TGTGCCAGCAGGCCCGCGGGGGGAGAGGGCGAAGCTTTCTTT. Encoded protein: CASRPAGGEGEAFF.

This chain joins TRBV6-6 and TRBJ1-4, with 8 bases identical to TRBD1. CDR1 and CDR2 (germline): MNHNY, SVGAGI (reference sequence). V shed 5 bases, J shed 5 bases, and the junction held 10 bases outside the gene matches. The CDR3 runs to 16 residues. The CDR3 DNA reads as TGTGCCAGCAGTCCGTCCCAGGGGGCCTCAAATGAAAAACTGTTTTTT. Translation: CASSPSQGASNEKLFF.

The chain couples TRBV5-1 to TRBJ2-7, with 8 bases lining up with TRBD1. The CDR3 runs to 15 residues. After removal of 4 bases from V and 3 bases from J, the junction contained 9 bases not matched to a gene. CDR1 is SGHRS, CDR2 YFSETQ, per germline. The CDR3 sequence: CASSAGQGAIYEQYF. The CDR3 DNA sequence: TGCGCCAGCAGCGCCGGACAGGGCGCGATCTACGAGCAGTACTTC.

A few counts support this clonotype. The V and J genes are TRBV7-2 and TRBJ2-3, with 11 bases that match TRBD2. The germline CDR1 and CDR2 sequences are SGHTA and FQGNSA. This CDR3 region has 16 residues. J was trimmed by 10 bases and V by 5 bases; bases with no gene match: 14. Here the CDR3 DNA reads TGTGCCAGCAGCATCAGGACTAGCGGGCCCCCACCCGCGCAGTATTTT. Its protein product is CASSIRTSGPPPAQYF.

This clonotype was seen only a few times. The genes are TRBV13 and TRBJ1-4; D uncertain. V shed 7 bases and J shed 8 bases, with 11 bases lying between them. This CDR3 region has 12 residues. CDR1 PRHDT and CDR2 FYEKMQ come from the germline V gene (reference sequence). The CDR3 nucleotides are TGTGCCAGCACGCTCAGAGGGGAAAAACTGTTTTTT. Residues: CASTLRGEKLFF.

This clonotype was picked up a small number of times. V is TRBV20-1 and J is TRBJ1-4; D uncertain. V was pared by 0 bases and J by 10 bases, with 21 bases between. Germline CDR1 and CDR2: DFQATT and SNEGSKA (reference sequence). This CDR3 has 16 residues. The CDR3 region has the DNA TGCAGTGCTAGAGATGCCCGCAAGGCCACGGGTGGAAAACTGTTTTTT. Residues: CSARDARKATGGKLFF.

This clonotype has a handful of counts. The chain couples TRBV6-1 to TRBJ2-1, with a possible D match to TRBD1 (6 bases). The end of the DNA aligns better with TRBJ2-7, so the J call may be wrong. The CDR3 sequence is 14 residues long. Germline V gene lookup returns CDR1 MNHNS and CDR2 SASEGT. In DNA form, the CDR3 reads TGTGCCAGCAGCCCCCGTTGGGACACCTACGAGCAGTACTTC. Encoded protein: CASSPRWDTYEQYF.